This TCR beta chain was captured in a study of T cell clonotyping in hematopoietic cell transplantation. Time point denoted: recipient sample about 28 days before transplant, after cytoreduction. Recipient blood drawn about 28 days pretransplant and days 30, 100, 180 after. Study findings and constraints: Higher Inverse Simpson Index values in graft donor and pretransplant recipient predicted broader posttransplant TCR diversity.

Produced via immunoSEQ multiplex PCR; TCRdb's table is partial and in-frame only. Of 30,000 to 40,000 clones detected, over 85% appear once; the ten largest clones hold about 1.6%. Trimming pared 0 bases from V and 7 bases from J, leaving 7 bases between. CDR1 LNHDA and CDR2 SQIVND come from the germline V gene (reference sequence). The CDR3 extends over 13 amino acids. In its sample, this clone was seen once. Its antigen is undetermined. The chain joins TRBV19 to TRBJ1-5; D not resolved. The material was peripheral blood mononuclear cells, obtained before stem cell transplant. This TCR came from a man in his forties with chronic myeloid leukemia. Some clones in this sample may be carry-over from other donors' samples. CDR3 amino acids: CASSIENKQPQHF. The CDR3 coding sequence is TGTGCCAGTAGTATAGAGAATAAGCAGCCCCAGCATTTT.